These T cell receptor beta chains were read from a single sample in a study of blood T cells in healthy people across ages. MiXCR, run by TCRdb on the 5' RACE reads, gives a single entry per CDR3 protein. The sample has about a million distinct CDR3 sequences; around 49% are singletons. Sequencing was carried out using blood. The receptors derive from a man aged 25 to 40 in good health. CDR3s include the opening cysteine and the closing phenylalanine or tryptophan. The D gene is left open where the match is weak. The size entry is marked missing in some rows and otherwise reads once, few, many or a size class.

j_gene: TRBJ2-2
v_gene: TRBV4-3
abundance: NA
d_gene: NA
CDR3aa: CVSSLSGRRVETGELFF
CDR3nt: TGCGTCAGCAGCCTCTCCGGGCGCAGGGTGGAAACCGGGGAGCTGTTTTTT

j_gene: TRBJ2-7
v_gene: TRBV2
abundance: NA
d_gene: NA
CDR3aa: CAGSRTTYYEQYF
CDR3nt: TGTGCCGGCAGTAGGACTACCTACTACGAGCAGTACTTC

j_gene: TRBJ1-1
v_gene: TRBV14
abundance: few
d_gene: NA
CDR3aa: CASSQDAGVNTEAFF
CDR3nt: TGTGCCAGCAGCCAAGATGCGGGGGTGAACACTGAAGCTTTCTTT

j_gene: TRBJ2-5
v_gene: TRBV9
abundance: NA
d_gene: NA
CDR3aa: CASSADQRVSETQYF
CDR3nt: TGTGCCAGCAGCGCCGACCAGCGGGTTTCCGAGACCCAGTACTTC

j_gene: TRBJ2-3
v_gene: TRBV13
abundance: NA
d_gene: NA
CDR3aa: CASSLWAGRSDTQYF
CDR3nt: TGTGCCAGCAGCTTATGGGCGGGCCGCTCAGATACGCAGTATTTT

j_gene: TRBJ1-2
v_gene: TRBV29-1
abundance: few
d_gene: NA
CDR3aa: CVPTDRYGYTF
CDR3nt: TGCGTCCCCACGGACCGCTATGGCTACACCTTC

j_gene: TRBJ2-7
v_gene: TRBV3-1
abundance: NA
d_gene: TRBD1
CDR3aa: CAVARTGVYEQYF
CDR3nt: TGTGCCGTGGCGCGGACAGGGGTCTACGAGCAGTACTTC

j_gene: TRBJ1-4
v_gene: TRBV7-9
abundance: NA
d_gene: NA
CDR3aa: CASRRPNNEKLFF
CDR3nt: TGTGCCAGCAGAAGACCGAATAATGAAAAACTGTTTTTT

j_gene: TRBJ2-5
v_gene: TRBV6-1
abundance: few
d_gene: TRBD1
CDR3aa: CASSEGTGMLETQYF
CDR3nt: TGTGCCAGCAGTGAAGGGACAGGGATGTTGGAGACCCAGTACTTC

j_gene: TRBJ2-1
v_gene: TRBV2
abundance: NA
d_gene: NA
CDR3aa: CASSEQGVSYNEQFF
CDR3nt: TGTGCCAGCAGTGAACAAGGGGTCTCCTACAATGAGCAGTTCTTC

j_gene: TRBJ2-5
v_gene: TRBV4-2
abundance: NA
d_gene: NA
CDR3aa: CASSPGGSLRTQYF
CDR3nt: TGTGCCAGCAGCCCTGGGGGGAGTTTGAGGACCCAGTACTTC

j_gene: TRBJ2-1
v_gene: TRBV11-3
abundance: NA
d_gene: NA
CDR3aa: CASSGSGFFGEQFF
CDR3nt: TGTGCCAGCAGCGGGTCAGGGTTTTTCGGTGAGCAGTTCTTC

j_gene: TRBJ2-7
v_gene: TRBV9
abundance: NA
d_gene: TRBD1
CDR3aa: CTSSVGGTGTYEQYF
CDR3nt: TGTACCAGCAGCGTAGGGGGGACAGGTACCTACGAGCAGTACTTC

j_gene: TRBJ2-3
v_gene: TRBV12-3/TRBV12-4
abundance: NA
d_gene: TRBD2
CDR3aa: CASRLAGGIRTDTQYF
CDR3nt: TGTGCCAGCAGGCTAGCGGGGGGGATCCGCACAGATACGCAGTATTTT

j_gene: TRBJ2-7
v_gene: TRBV6-6
abundance: NA
d_gene: TRBD1
CDR3aa: CASNGQGVLNEQYF
CDR3nt: TGTGCCAGCAACGGACAGGGGGTCTTAAATGAGCAGTACTTC